A selection of T cell receptor beta chains follows, all from one sample in a study of blood T cell repertoires in COVID-19. The assay was immunoSEQ multiplex PCR, and TCRdb's table has in-frame clones only and misses some. There are some 200,000 clones in the sample; roughly 90% occur only once, and more than 0.7% lies in the top ten. The source material was peripheral blood. The source is a woman between 65 and 79 years old with acute or convalescent COVID-19. Each CDR3 is given with its conserved first and last residue. A D gene is named only where the DNA matches it firmly. Part of the rows lack a size; the others show once, few, many or a class for expanded clones.

NA	TRBV7-9	TRBD2	TRBJ2-7	CASSWGTSGYEQYF	TGTGCCAGCAGCTGGGGGACTAGCGGCTACGAGCAGTACTTC
NA	TRBV27	TRBD2	TRBJ2-7	CASRPAGGEQYF	TGTGCCAGCAGGCCCGCGGGAGGCGAGCAGTACTTC
NA	TRBV7-9	TRBD1	TRBJ2-6	CASSLLPRDRGLGANVLTF	TGTGCCAGCAGCCTACTGCCGAGAGACAGGGGGCTTGGGGCCAACGTCCTGACTTTC
few	TRBV7-2	NA	TRBJ2-7	CASSLSGEQYF	TGTGCCAGCAGCCTTAGCGGAGAGCAGTACTTC
NA	TRBV6-2/TRBV6-3	NA	TRBJ1-5	CASSPRASSRPQHF	TGTGCCAGCAGTCCGCGAGCTTCGAGTCGGCCCCAGCATTTT
NA	TRBV2	NA	TRBJ2-7	CASSEGWTVTYEQYF	TGTGCCAGCAGTGAAGGTTGGACAGTTACATACGAGCAGTACTTC
NA	TRBV6-5	TRBD1	TRBJ2-7	CASSQTGGYEQYF	TGTGCCAGCAGTCAGACAGGGGGCTACGAGCAGTACTTC
NA	TRBV20-1	NA	TRBJ2-2	CSALWLGELFF	TGCAGTGCTCTGTGGCTCGGGGAGCTGTTTTTT
NA	TRBV3-1/TRBV3-2	NA	TRBJ2-1	CASSQRGTGNEQFF	TGTGCCAGCAGCCAAAGGGGGACGGGGAATGAGCAGTTCTTC
NA	TRBV6-6	TRBD2	TRBJ2-3	CASSQTGTSGTTDTQYF	TGTGCCAGCAGTCAGACCGGGACTAGCGGGACCACAGATACGCAGTATTTT
once	TRBV5-6	TRBD1	TRBJ2-3	CASRVSTGDTDTQYF	TGTGCCAGCAGGGTGAGCACAGGGGACACAGATACGCAGTATTTT
NA	TRBV10-3	TRBD2	TRBJ2-1	CAISAKGLAGVEQFF	TGTGCCATCAGCGCCAAGGGACTAGCGGGGGTTGAGCAGTTCTTC
NA	TRBV4-2	NA	TRBJ1-4	CASSRDYRAAEEKLFF	TGTGCCAGCAGCCGGGATTACAGGGCAGCGGAAGAAAAACTGTTTTTT
NA	TRBV6-6	TRBD1	TRBJ1-1	CASSSSDRGKNTEAFF	TGTGCCAGCAGTTCCTCGGACAGGGGGAAGAACACTGAAGCTTTCTTT
NA	TRBV25-1	NA	TRBJ1-5	CASSPPGRNQPQHF	TGTGCCAGCAGCCCCCCGGGAAGGAATCAGCCCCAGCATTTT
NA	TRBV5-5	TRBD1	TRBJ1-2	CASSARDSPGGYGYTF	TGTGCCAGCAGCGCACGGGACAGCCCCGGGGGCTATGGCTACACCTTC
NA	TRBV12-5	NA	TRBJ1-2	CASGLRHSGTARDGYTF	TGTGCTAGTGGTTTACGCCATAGCGGGACGGCCCGCGATGGCTACACCTTC
NA	TRBV29-1	NA	TRBJ1-2	CSVDETGTYGYTF	TGCAGCGTGGATGAGACAGGAACGTATGGCTACACCTTC
once	TRBV5-1	NA	TRBJ2-5	CASSLAKSLGAGETQYF	TGCGCCAGCAGCTTGGCCAAATCCCTGGGGGCAGGAGAGACCCAGTACTTC
NA	TRBV28	NA	TRBJ2-1	CASSHDTLGYNEQFF	TGTGCCAGCAGCCATGACACCCTTGGGTACAATGAGCAGTTCTTC
NA	TRBV3-1/TRBV3-2	NA	TRBJ2-5	CASSPSLGVEGRTQYF	TGTGCCAGCAGCCCGTCCTTGGGGGTGGAGGGGAGGACCCAGTACTTC
NA	TRBV5-1	TRBD1	TRBJ1-1	CASSWDRAEAFF	TGCGCCAGCAGCTGGGACAGGGCTGAAGCTTTCTTT